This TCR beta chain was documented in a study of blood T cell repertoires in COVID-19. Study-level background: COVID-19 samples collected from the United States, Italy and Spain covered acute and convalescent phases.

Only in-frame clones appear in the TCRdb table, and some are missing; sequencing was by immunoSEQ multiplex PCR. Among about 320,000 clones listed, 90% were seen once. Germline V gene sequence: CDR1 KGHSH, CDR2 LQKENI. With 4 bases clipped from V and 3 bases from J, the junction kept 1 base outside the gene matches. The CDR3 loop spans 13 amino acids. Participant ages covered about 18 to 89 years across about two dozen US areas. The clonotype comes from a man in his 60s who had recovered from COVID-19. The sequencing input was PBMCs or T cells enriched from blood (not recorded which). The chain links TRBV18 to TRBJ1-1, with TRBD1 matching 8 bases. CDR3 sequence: CASSRGQDTEAFF. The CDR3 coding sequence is TGTGCCAGCTCACGGGGACAGGACACTGAAGCTTTCTTT.